The present T cell receptor (beta chain) was sequenced within a study of blood T cells in healthy people across ages. Whole-study results and caveats: Samples with more naive T cells showed higher observed beta diversity. Researchers judged that diversity estimates from one million T cells fell short of true values.

This clonotype was found many times. The antigen is undetermined. A J-beta primer mix and a sample-barcoded 5' primer were used in a second PCR of about 7 to 12 cycles. TCRdb recomputed calls from the 5' RACE reads with MiXCR, one row per CDR3 protein. The data show 850,000 or so distinct CDR3 sequences, around 26% seen once. This CDR3 region has 13 residues. Germline V gene data show CDR1 as KGHSH and CDR2 as LQKENI. Trimming took off 3 bases at V and 8 bases at J, with 13 bases between the two ends. The sample consisted of blood. The chain uses TRBV18 and TRBJ1-2; D is uncertain. The sequence derives from an elderly woman in good health. The CDR3 sequence is CASSPVKGRGYTF. CDR3 coding DNA: TGTGCCAGCTCACCGGTTAAGGGTAGAGGCTACACCTTC.